The source of this T cell receptor beta chain is a study of T-cell memory formation after mild COVID-19. General study results and limits: Contracting CD4+ clones were located mainly in CM and EM, and CD8+ clones in EMRA. Among clones peaking at day 37 in the second wave, SARS-CoV-2 specificity remained unconfirmed.

Germline assignment: CDR1 MGHRA and CDR2 YSYEKL. V was pared by 0 bases and J by 8 bases, with 20 bases between. The CDR3 contains 17 residues. TCRdb re-analysed the 5' RACE reads in MiXCR, keeping a single row per CDR3 protein. Here the sample spans about 280,000 distinct CDR3 sequences, approximately 7.6% being singletons. On this clonotype: Its antigen remains unidentified.

This clonotype was obtained from a man younger than 35 who had mild COVID-19 (a few samples of this study predate the infection). Cell type and time point are not known. Sequencing input: PBMCs or a T cell subset sorted from them (not recorded which). The V gene is TRBV4-1, the J gene TRBJ2-4, with D hard to call. The CDR3 reads CASSQDSPGTAEDIQYF. CDR3 nucleotides: TGCGCCAGCAGCCAAGATTCTCCAGGAACTGCCGAGGACATTCAGTACTTC.